This paragraph covers one TCR beta chain sequence. Its antigen has not been determined. No base qualities exist here, and no much larger clone lies one base off it. This sample was included in a study of shared clonotypes between healthy human individuals (dated by TCRdb to 2020 to 2022). With regard to the full study: A few men and a couple of women, aged 18 to 49 years, made up the cohort. For each donor, CD4 naive and CD4 memory were each given three plates, CD8 naive was given two plates, and CD8 memory was given one plate. To estimate repertoire size and how much clonotype sharing occurs between individuals, the study deeply sequenced the blood TCR repertoires of about five healthy adults. Libraries were prepared and TCR repertoires were sequenced by different laboratories using diverse techniques, in order to increase sequencing depth and limit assay-specific biases. Per donor, leukapheresis produced somewhere between about 0.94 and 9 billion PBMCs. Points the paper makes about the study in general: Incomplete sequencing was indicated by rarefaction of sorted-subset datasets, despite the large sequencing depth. Sampling was restricted to blood, and TCR repertoires in tissues likely differ from the TCR repertoires found in blood. Naive subsets generally had larger estimated clonotype richness than memory subsets did. Clonotypes shared by all four sorted-subset donors showed higher generation probabilities than non-shared clonotypes. When a few donors were compared, the shared fraction of clonotypes was roughly 4.8% for naive CD4, around 4% for naive CD8, 2.3% for memory CD4, and 0.4% for memory CD8. The genetic and exposure-history diversity represented was limited by the small number of donors. Pairwise subsampling led to the expectation that sequencing depth would affect the degree of clonotype sharing among donors.

Using the deep immunoSEQ assay, multiplex PCR amplified TCR CDR3 regions from genomic DNA. Genomic DNA extracted from each cell subset was distributed evenly over all wells of several immunoSEQ 96-well plates, and each plate served as one replicate. For sorted subsets, around 200 ng genomic DNA, equal to tens of thousands of T cell genomes, was loaded into each replicate PCR. The purified libraries were quantified using a Qubit 3.0 fluorometer, sized with a Bioanalyzer 2100, and then quantified again using the KAPA Library Quantification kit. Each immunoSEQ 96-well plate was sequenced on its own single-read 150-cycle Illumina NextSeq 550 flow cell. The source study handled its data this way. Because the immunoSEQ output held only junctional sequences and lacked quality scores, the filtering could not match the filtering applied to full-length reads. To assign V/J genes and CDR3, sequences were annotated against IMGT germline references using PyIR, a Python wrapper for IgBLAST v1.9. Reads were removed for weak V/J assignments (E-value above 1e-6), missing CDR3, stop codons, out-of-frame junctions, or ambiguous translated residues. V3J clonotypes were defined as sequences sharing the same inferred V gene, J gene, and CDR3 amino acid sequence. Percentage overlap between repertoires was calculated by dividing the number of shared unique clonotypes by the size of the smaller repertoire. RTK rarefaction, the Chao1 estimator, and Recon v2.1 estimates of unobserved clonotypes were used to assess repertoire richness. For all TCRbeta clonotypes obtained by the gDNA method from a few donors, generation probabilities were computed with OLGA. TCRdb took this table from immuneACCESS and kept in-frame rearrangements with V and J called. Such tables lack part of the clones; where checked against another copy, unresolved V genes explain under half of the gap, and the rest is unexplained. From that table come the V and J calls and clone size; the DNA was used to work out D and trimming. The sample table lists approximately 1.9 million clones, 93% of them with a count of one. The ten most abundant clones make up around 1.7% of the sample.

CD8 naive samples were CD45RO-negative cells positively selected for CCR7, giving a CD45RA+CCR7+ population that excluded TemRA cells. Healthy HIV-negative adults with no recently reported acute infections or vaccinations were included as donors. All donors were Caucasian adults living in Nashville, Tennessee, USA. Blood was obtained by leukapheresis, after which PBMCs were separated by Ficoll-Histopaque density gradient centrifugation and cryopreserved in liquid nitrogen vapor phase. Analytical flow cytometry was used to check the purity and quantity of every magnetically sorted T cell population. From each sorted fraction, genomic DNA was isolated and quantified by UV absorbance on a Nanodrop 2000c. The sequencing input was naive CD8+ T cells from PBMCs. Per the publication, the cell subset or site label means: CD45RA+CCR7+. This sequence was found in a man aged 18 to 30 in good health. Some clones in this sample may be carry-over from other donors' samples.

Read as DNA, the sequence is TGTGCCAGCAGTTTAGTGACAGGGGGCTATAATGAGCAGTTCTTC. It is translated as CASSLVTGGYNEQFF. The V and J genes are TRBV27 and TRBJ2-1, with TRBD1 identical over 10 junction bases. Relative to germline, V is missing 2 bases and J is missing 7 bases, with 5 bases of the junction outside any gene match. The CDR3 runs 15 residues from the cysteine to the phenylalanine. The kept DNA is CDR3 alone, 45 bases in frame from the first base. The germline V gene (reference sequence) gives CDR1 as MNHEY and CDR2 as SMNVEV.